These 22 T cell receptor beta chains were all obtained from the same sample, sequenced in a study of T cell repertoires in cytomegalovirus infection. TCRdb re-called the reads with MiXCR, one entry per CDR3 protein. The table lists roughly 730,000 distinct CDR3 sequences, around a third of them singletons, with 15% to 20% in the top ten. No antigens are known for them. Sample: cultured PBMCs, taken from culture after CMV antigen stimulation. The source is a human donor in good health (CMV status not recorded). Some clones in this sample may be carry-over from other donors' samples.

There are a few counts of this clonotype. The rearrangement links TRBV10-3 to TRBJ2-7; possibly TRBD1 for D (5 bases). The CDR3 is 14 amino acids. V lost 8 bases and J lost 2, with 16 bases in between. Germline CDR1 is ENHRY and CDR2 is SYGVKD. The CDR3 protein is CAIQEWTRPYEQYF. The CDR3 DNA follows: TGTGCCATCCAGGAGTGGACAAGGCCCTACGAGCAGTACTTC.

The genes are TRBV13 and TRBJ2-1, with TRBD2 matching 9 bases. The CDR3 covers 18 residues. V lost 4 bases to trimming and J lost 1 base; unmatched junction nucleotides: 11. Per germline, CDR1 PRHDT and CDR2 FYEKMQ (reference sequence). The CDR3 DNA is TGTGCCAGCAGCTCCCTCGGGAGCGGGGGGCCATCCTACAATGAGCAGTTCTTC. Translation: CASSSLGSGGPSYNEQFF.

The gene calls are TRBV19 and TRBJ1-2; possible D gene TRBD1, 6 bases. The germline V gene encodes CDR1 LNHDA and CDR2 SQIVND (reference sequence). Trimming cost V 3 bases and J 2 bases, with 19 bases left between them. The CDR3 is made up of 17 amino acids. The CDR3 nucleotides are TGTGCCAGTAGTATGCGGGGGCAGGTGCGAGGCAACTATGGCTACACCTTC. Its translation is CASSMRGQVRGNYGYTF. Together with reference TRBV19 and TRBJ1-2, the CDR3 gives the full variable domain: DGGITQSPKYLFRKEGQNVTLSCEQNLNHDAMYWYRQDPGQGLRLIYYSQIVNDFQKGDIAEGYSVSREKKESFPLTVTSAQKNPTAFYLCASSMRGQVRGNYGYTFGSGTRLTVV.

This rearrangement joins TRBV28 to TRBJ2-7; weak D call: TRBD2 (6 bases). The CDR3 has 13 residues. V was trimmed by 5 bases and J by 9 bases, leaving 17 bases between them. Germline V lookup: CDR1 MDHEN, CDR2 SYDVKM. This CDR3 reads CASSRQPGLGQYF. The DNA of the CDR3 is TGTGCCAGCAGTAGACAACCGGGACTCGGGCAGTACTTC.

CDR3 DNA sequence: TGCAGTGCTAGAGCGGGTGCAACTAGCGGGGCATACGAGCAGTACTTC. This sequence encodes CSARAGATSGAYEQYF. The chain uses TRBV20-1 and TRBJ2-7, with 10 positions matching TRBD2. CDR3 size: 16 residues. Germline trimming cut 1 base from V and 4 bases from J; bases unmatched to any gene: 10. Per the germline V gene, CDR1 is DFQATT and CDR2 is SNEGSKA (reference sequence).

The V call is TRBV6-5, the J call TRBJ2-3; TRBD2 matches 8 bases. In germline, CDR1 is MNHEY, CDR2 SVGAGI. This CDR3 is built from 13 residues. V was clipped by 1 base and J by 8 bases; unmatched bases: 2. The chain's CDR3 is CASSYLSGGTQYF. Written as DNA, the CDR3 is TGTGCCAGCAGTTACTTGAGCGGGGGTACGCAGTATTTT.

This clonotype showed up just a few times. V gene TRBV11-2 combines with J gene TRBJ2-3, with D perhaps matching TRBD1 (5 bases). The V gene's germline CDR1 is SGHAT and CDR2 FQNNGV. CDR3 length: 16 residues. The V end was cut by 3 bases, the J end by 2 bases, with 15 bases between. This chain's CDR3 is CASSLSSKGPTDTQYF. For the CDR3, the DNA is TGTGCCAGCAGCTTGAGTTCTAAGGGGCCCACAGATACGCAGTATTTT.

The chain is built from TRBV29-1 and TRBJ1-4, with TRBD1 identical over 9 bases. The CDR3 is 13 amino acids. Per germline, CDR1 SQVTM and CDR2 ANQGSEA. The ends lost 7 bases at V and 6 bases at J; junction bases unmatched: 6. CDR3 sequence (DNA): TGCAGCGAGACCCGGGACAGGGATGAAAAACTGTTTTTT. It encodes CSETRDRDEKLFF.

V and J are TRBV29-1 and TRBJ2-3, with D hard to call. Germline values: CDR1 SQVTM, CDR2 ANQGSEA. The CDR3 sequence is 13 residues long. V lost 4 bases, J lost 0 bases, and 8 bases lay in between. For the CDR3, the DNA is TGCAGCGTTGCGATAGGAAGCACAGATACGCAGTATTTT. Protein sequence: CSVAIGSTDTQYF.

Ten or more counts support this clonotype. The gene calls are TRBV7-2 and TRBJ2-4; D not certain. Germline CDR1 is SGHTA and CDR2 is FQGNSA. This CDR3 is 14 amino acids long. V was shortened by 7 bases and J by 0 bases, with 10 bases between the two germline ends. This CDR3 is CASTPGGAKNIQYF. The CDR3 DNA sequence: TGTGCCAGCACTCCGGGTGGAGCCAAAAACATTCAGTACTTC.

This clonotype has only a few counts. The chain links TRBV7-9 to TRBJ2-6; no clear D. CDR3 size: 16 residues. Trimming removed 7 bases from V and 0 bases from J, with 13 bases in between. Germline V gene data show CDR1 as SEHNR and CDR2 as FQNEAQ (reference sequence). CDR3 region: CASTASGPSGANVLTF. The CDR3 coding sequence is TGTGCCAGCACGGCCAGTGGGCCCTCTGGGGCCAACGTCCTGACTTTC.

The rearrangement uses TRBV20-1 and TRBJ2-3, with TRBD2 matching over 8 bases. Germline trimming cut 5 bases from V and 4 bases from J; bases unmatched to any gene: 11. The CDR3 totals 15 residues. The V gene's germline CDR1 is DFQATT and CDR2 SNEGSKA (reference sequence). DNA of the CDR3: TGCAGTGCTGTTAATGCGGGACTAGGGGCAGATACGCAGTATTTT. Its translation is CSAVNAGLGADTQYF.

The rearrangement links TRBV7-6 to TRBJ2-2; D not resolved. The CDR3 loop spans 14 amino acids. Germline CDR1 and CDR2: SGHVS and FNYEAQ. V lost 1 base and J 2 bases, leaving 5 bases between the germline ends. The CDR3 spells CASSLDVNTGELFF. For the CDR3, the DNA is TGTGCCAGCAGCTTAGATGTTAACACCGGGGAGCTGTTTTTT.

The V and J genes are TRBV4-3 and TRBJ2-5; 7 positions agree with TRBD2. CDR3 length: 15 amino acids. Trimming removed 0 bases from V and 5 bases from J; junction bases left unmatched: 6. The germline gives CDR1 LGHNA, CDR2 YSLEER. CDR3 in DNA: TGCGCCAGCAGCCAAGATTGGCTGGGGGGGGAGACCCAGTACTTC. Its translation is CASSQDWLGGETQYF.

This clonotype has only a few counts. This rearrangement joins TRBV7-6 to TRBJ2-7; D tentatively fits TRBD1 or TRBD2 (5 bases each). The germline V gene has CDR1 SGHVS and CDR2 FNYEAQ. CDR3 length: 14 residues. With 6 bases removed from V and 4 bases from J, the gap between germline ends came to 16 bases. CDR3 sequence: CASSQPGRRYEQYF. The CDR3 region has the DNA TGTGCCAGCAGTCAACCGGGACGGAGATACGAGCAGTACTTC.

This clonotype came up a few times. V gene TRBV19 combines with J gene TRBJ1-5, with D tentatively TRBD1 (5 bases). Trimming removed 3 bases from V and 4 bases from J, with 19 bases in between. The CDR3 is made up of 17 amino acids. Germline-derived CDR1 and CDR2 are LNHDA and SQIVND (reference sequence). DNA of the CDR3: TGTGCCAGTAGTATCCCTTTCCCGGCAGGGCATAATCAGCCCCAGCATTTT. Its protein product is CASSIPFPAGHNQPQHF.

V is TRBV5-4 and J is TRBJ2-5, with 11 bases aligning to TRBD1. The CDR3 is 15 amino acids. Germline CDR1 and CDR2: SGHNT and YYREEE (reference sequence). Trimming cost V 5 bases and J 4 bases; bases outside gene matches: 7. The CDR3 DNA follows: TGTGCCAGCAGTAGGGACAGGGGGATAGGAGAGACCCAGTACTTC. Amino acid sequence: CASSRDRGIGETQYF.

The rearrangement links TRBV5-1 to TRBJ2-2, with TRBD1 as a possible D gene (5 bases). The CDR3 runs 14 residues. Per germline, CDR1 SGHRS and CDR2 YFSETQ. V was clipped by 1 base and J by 6 bases, with 10 bases between them. In DNA, the CDR3 is TGCGCCAGCAGCTTGCAGCCCAGGGCCGGGGAGCTGTTTTTT. The encoded protein is CASSLQPRAGELFF.

The rearrangement links TRBV11-2 to TRBJ2-5; possible D gene TRBD1, 6 bases. Trimming left V 5 bases short and J 4 bases short, with 14 bases between. This CDR3 region has 14 residues. From germline, CDR1 is SGHAT and CDR2 FQNNGV. CDR3 residues: CASSPEAGAETQYF. The CDR3 nucleotides are TGTGCCAGCAGCCCAGAGGCAGGGGCAGAGACCCAGTACTTC.

This chain connects TRBV6-5 to TRBJ1-1; D is perhaps TRBD1 (6 bases). The CDR3 has 12 amino acids. Trimming removed 4 bases at V and 8 bases at J, with 11 bases between. Germline-derived CDR1 and CDR2 are MNHEY and SVGAGI. In nucleotides, the CDR3 is TGTGCCAGCAGTTTTCAGGGGCAAGAAGCTTTCTTT. Translating it yields CASSFQGQEAFF.

This clonotype turned up a few times. The chain combines TRBV11-2 with TRBJ2-7; a weak D match, TRBD1 (5 bases). Per the germline V gene, CDR1 is SGHAT and CDR2 is FQNNGV. V lost 1 base, J lost 6 bases, and 10 bases lay in between. This CDR3 is 13 amino acids long. CDR3 DNA: TGTGCCAGCAGCTTAGCCAGGGTGGGCGAGCAGTACTTC. Amino acid sequence: CASSLARVGEQYF.

This clonotype appeared a few times. CDR3 sequence: CASSSQRDLQETQYF. For the CDR3, the DNA is TGTGCCAGCAGCTCTCAGAGGGATCTCCAAGAGACCCAGTACTTC. The chain links TRBV11-2 to TRBJ2-5; possibly TRBD2 for D (5 bases). CDR3 length: 15 residues. The germline V gene encodes CDR1 SGHAT and CDR2 FQNNGV. V was trimmed by 4 bases and J by 1 base, leaving 13 bases between them. Full variable domain (remainder filled in from reference TRBV11-2 and TRBJ2-5): EAGVAQSPRYKIIEKRQSVAFWCNPISGHATLYWYQQILGQGPKLLIQFQNNGVVDDSQLPKDRFSAERLKGVDSTLKIQPAKLEDSAVYLCASSSQRDLQETQYFGPGTRLLVL.